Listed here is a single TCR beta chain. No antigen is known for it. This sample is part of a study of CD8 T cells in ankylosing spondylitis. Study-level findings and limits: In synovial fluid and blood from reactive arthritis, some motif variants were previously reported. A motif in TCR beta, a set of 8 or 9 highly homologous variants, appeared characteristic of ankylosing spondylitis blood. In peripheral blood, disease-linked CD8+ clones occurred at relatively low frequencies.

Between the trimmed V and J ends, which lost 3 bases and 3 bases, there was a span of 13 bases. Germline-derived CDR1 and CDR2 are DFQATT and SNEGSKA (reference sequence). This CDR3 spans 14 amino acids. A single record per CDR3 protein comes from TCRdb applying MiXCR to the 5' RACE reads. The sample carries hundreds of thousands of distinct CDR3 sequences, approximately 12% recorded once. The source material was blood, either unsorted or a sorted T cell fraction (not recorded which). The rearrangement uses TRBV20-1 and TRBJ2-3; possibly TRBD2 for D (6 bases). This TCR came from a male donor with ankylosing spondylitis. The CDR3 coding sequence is TGCAGTGCTAGTGAGTGGGAGGTTACAGATACGCAGTATTTT. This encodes CSASEWEVTDTQYF.